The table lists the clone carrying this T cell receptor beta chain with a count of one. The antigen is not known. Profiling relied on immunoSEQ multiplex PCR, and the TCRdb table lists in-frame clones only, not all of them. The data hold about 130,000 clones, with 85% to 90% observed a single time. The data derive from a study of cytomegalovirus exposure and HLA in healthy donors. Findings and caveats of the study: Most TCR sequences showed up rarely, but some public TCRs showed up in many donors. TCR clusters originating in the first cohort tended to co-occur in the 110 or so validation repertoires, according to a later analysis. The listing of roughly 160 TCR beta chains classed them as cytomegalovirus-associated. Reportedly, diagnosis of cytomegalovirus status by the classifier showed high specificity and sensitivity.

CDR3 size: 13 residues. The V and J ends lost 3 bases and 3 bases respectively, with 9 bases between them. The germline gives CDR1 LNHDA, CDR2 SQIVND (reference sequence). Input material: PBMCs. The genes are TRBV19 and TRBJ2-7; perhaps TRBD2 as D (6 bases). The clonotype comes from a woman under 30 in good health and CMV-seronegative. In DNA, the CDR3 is TGTGCCAGTAGTATGCGGGGATTCTACGAGCAGTACTTC. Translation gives CASSMRGFYEQYF. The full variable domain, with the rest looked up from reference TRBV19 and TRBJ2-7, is DGGITQSPKYLFRKEGQNVTLSCEQNLNHDAMYWYRQDPGQGLRLIYYSQIVNDFQKGDIAEGYSVSREKKESFPLTVTSAQKNPTAFYLCASSMRGFYEQYFGPGTRLTVT.